The 26 T cell receptor beta chains below were found in one sample sequenced in a study of T cells in Graves' hyperthyroidism and ophthalmopathy. Researchers amplified the TCR beta CDR3 regions from RNA transcripts. A set of HTBI primers served as the primers for a first-round RT-PCR of the TCR CDR3. TCRdb used MiXCR to reprocess the multiplex PCR reads, holding one entry per CDR3 protein. The sample shows hundreds of thousands of distinct CDR3 sequences, approximately 36% of them seen only once. The sample consisted of blood. Receptors originate from a middle-aged woman with Graves' hyperthyroidism.

There are many counts of this clonotype. The chain has TRBV24-1 and TRBJ2-2; no clear D gene. V lost 5 bases, J lost 7 bases, and 7 bases lay in between. CDR1 is KGHDR, CDR2 SFDVKD, per germline. The CDR3 consists of 12 residues. Here the CDR3 DNA reads TGTGCCACCAGTGGCGCATTCGGGGAGCTGTTTTTT. It specifies CATSGAFGELFF.

This clonotype was observed a handful of times. The chain recombines TRBV7-2 with TRBJ2-5; no definite D call. The CDR3 is made up of 13 amino acids. V was pared by 8 bases and J by 3 bases, with 13 bases between. CDR1 SGHTA and CDR2 FQGNSA come from the germline V gene. CDR3 in amino acids: CASSPRTKETQYF. CDR3 in DNA: TGTGCCAGCTCACCACGGACCAAAGAGACCCAGTACTTC.

In its sample, this clonotype was seen a few times. Mismatch with germline at one junction end may stem from a read error. CDR3 bases: TGTGCCAGCAGCCAAGATACAGACGAGCCAGCATTC. This sequence encodes CASSQDTDEPAF. V is TRBV7-8 and J is TRBJ1-2, with no clear D. Looked up from germline, CDR1 is SGHVS and CDR2 is FQNEAQ. The CDR3 spans 12 residues.

V and J are TRBV2 and TRBJ2-7; TRBD1 matches 12 bases. The CDR3 sequence is 15 residues long. The V segment lost 4 bases and the J segment 7 bases; nucleotides outside the gene matches: 8. Germline loops: CDR1 SNHLY, CDR2 FYNNEI. The CDR3 nucleotides read TGTGCCAGCAGTGCGGGGACAGGGGGCAAAAATGAGCAGTACTTC. Translation: CASSAGTGGKNEQYF. The full variable domain, in which reference TRBV2 and TRBJ2-7 provide the parts outside the CDR3, is EPEVTQTPSHQVTQMGQEVILRCVPISNHLYFYWYRQILGQKVEFLVSFYNNEISEKSEIFDDQFSVERPDGSNFTLKIRSTKLEDSAMYFCASSAGTGGKNEQYFGPGTRLTVT.

This rearrangement joins TRBV2 to TRBJ1-3; unclear D gene. From germline, CDR1 is SNHLY and CDR2 FYNNEI. The CDR3 loop spans 15 amino acids. V shed 4 bases and J shed 2 bases, with 12 bases lying between them. The CDR3 reads CASSGEAGTGNTIYF. The DNA for the CDR3 is TGTGCCAGCAGTGGGGAGGCAGGCACTGGAAACACCATATATTTT.

This clonotype was recorded at least ten times. This sequence joins TRBV7-2 and TRBJ2-5, with TRBD1 identical over 7 bases. This CDR3 has 14 residues. Germline loops: CDR1 SGHTA, CDR2 FQGNSA. With 6 bases clipped from V and 4 bases from J, the junction kept 8 bases outside the gene matches. This CDR3 reads CASRNDRAGETQYF. In DNA form, the CDR3 reads TGTGCCAGCAGGAATGACAGGGCCGGAGAGACCCAGTACTTC.

This clonotype was observed a few times. The V and J genes are TRBV4-3 and TRBJ1-1; TRBD1 matches at 10 bases. Per germline, CDR1 LGHNA and CDR2 YSLEER. With 2 bases clipped from V and 4 bases from J, the junction kept 4 bases outside the gene matches. The CDR3 is made up of 15 amino acids. The CDR3 DNA sequence: TGCGCCAGCAGCCAACGACAGGGGGCAAGCACTGAAGCTTTCTTT. It codes for CASSQRQGASTEAFF.

The CDR3 DNA reads TGTGCCATCAGGTGGACCGGGACAGGGAGCGAGGTGACCCAGTACTTC. Encoded protein: CAIRWTGTGSEVTQYF. This chain connects TRBV10-3 to TRBJ2-5; the match to TRBD1 covers 9 bases. The CDR3 extends over 16 amino acids. CDR1 and CDR2 (germline): ENHRY, SYGVKD. J was trimmed by 7 bases and V by 6 bases; bases with no gene match: 15.

The rearrangement joins TRBV10-3 to TRBJ1-3; D is possibly TRBD1 (6 bases). Germline V CDR1 and CDR2: ENHRY, SYGVKD. The V end was cut by 7 bases, the J end by 14 bases, with 18 bases between. CDR3 length equals 12 residues. CDR3 in amino acids: CAITDDEDRLYF. The CDR3 nucleotides read TGTGCCATCACGGACGATGAGGACAGATTATATTTT.

This clonotype was detected ten times or more. This chain connects TRBV4-3 to TRBJ2-3; a possible D gene is TRBD1 (6 bases). Germline V gene lookup returns CDR1 LGHNA and CDR2 YSLEER. CDR3 length: 14 amino acids. V lost 0 bases and J 6 bases, leaving 10 bases between the germline ends. This chain's CDR3 is CASSQDDGQDTQYF. In nucleotides, the CDR3 is TGCGCCAGCAGCCAAGACGATGGACAGGATACGCAGTATTTT.

The V gene is TRBV7-2, the J gene TRBJ2-2, with D perhaps TRBD2 (6 bases). Trimming took 2 bases from V and 5 from J, leaving 12 bases between them. Germline V gives CDR1 SGHTA, CDR2 FQGNSA. This CDR3 is built from 15 residues. In DNA form, the CDR3 reads TGTGCCAGCAGCTTAAGAGCGGGTTTTACCGGGGAGCTGTTTTTT. Its translation: CASSLRAGFTGELFF.

This rearrangement joins TRBV6-1 to TRBJ1-2; D is unresolved. Trimming stripped 5 bases from V and 6 bases from J, with 16 bases between. The CDR3 is 14 amino acids. CDR1 MNHNS and CDR2 SASEGT come from the germline V gene. The CDR3 sequence: CASSPGQKRDGYTF. In DNA form, the CDR3 reads TGTGCCAGCAGTCCGGGTCAAAAGCGGGATGGCTACACCTTC.

This chain links TRBV12-5 with TRBJ2-7; the D is unclear. Germline V CDR1 and CDR2: LGHNT, FRNRAP. V was pared by 5 bases and J by 2 bases, with 4 bases between. The CDR3 runs 11 residues. The CDR3 sequence: CASGATYEQYF. CDR3 DNA: TGTGCTAGTGGTGCCACCTACGAGCAGTACTTC.

This clonotype was counted many times. The rearrangement uses TRBV19 and TRBJ1-1; D is undetermined. The V and J ends lost 3 bases and 7 bases respectively, with 21 bases between them. The CDR3 extends over 16 amino acids. The germline gives CDR1 LNHDA, CDR2 SQIVND (reference sequence). CDR3 residues: CASSIAAVASLLEAFF. CDR3 coding DNA: TGTGCCAGTAGTATCGCTGCGGTAGCATCCCTACTTGAAGCTTTCTTT.

This clonotype came up many times. The chain is built from TRBV2 and TRBJ1-1; D gene uncertain. With 4 bases removed from V and 1 base from J, the gap between germline ends came to 10 bases. The germline CDR1 and CDR2 sequences are SNHLY and FYNNEI. This CDR3 is 14 amino acids long. CDR3 DNA: TGTGCCAGCAGTGTATTCTTCTGGAACACTGAAGCTTTCTTT. Protein sequence: CASSVFFWNTEAFF.

The rearrangement joins TRBV15 to TRBJ1-6; tentative D call: TRBD1 (6 bases). CDR1 and CDR2 from the germline V gene are LNHNV and YYDKDF (reference sequence). Between the trimmed V and J ends, which lost 0 bases and 4 bases, there was a span of 10 bases. This CDR3 comprises 16 residues. CDR3 nucleotide sequence: TGTGCCACCAGCAGAGAGGGGGGCGGGTATAATTCACCCCTCCACTTT. Protein: CATSREGGGYNSPLHF.

J is TRBJ2-1 and V is TRBV7-9; D is unresolved. CDR1 and CDR2 from the germline V gene are SEHNR and FQNEAQ (reference sequence). The CDR3 has 10 residues. V was pared by 8 bases and J by 7 bases, with 6 bases between. Here the CDR3 DNA reads TGTGCCAGCGCTCATAATGAGCAGTTCTTC. This sequence encodes CASAHNEQFF.

V and J are TRBV25-1 and TRBJ1-1, with a tentative D call TRBD1 (5 bases). The CDR3 contains 15 residues. The V end lost 8 bases, the J end lost 2 bases, and 18 bases lay between the germline ends. The germline gives CDR1 MGHDK, CDR2 SYGVNS. CDR3 amino acids: CASVEWGGGNTEAFF. CDR3 bases: TGTGCCAGCGTTGAATGGGGGGGGGGTAACACTGAAGCTTTCTTT. Filled out from reference TRBV25-1 and TRBJ1-1, the complete variable domain reads EADIYQTPRYLVIGTGKKITLECSQTMGHDKMYWYQQDPGMELHLIHYSYGVNSTEKGDLSSESTVSRIRTEHFPLTLESARPSHTSQYLCASVEWGGGNTEAFFGQGTRLTVV.

This clonotype was counted at least ten times. The chain combines TRBV4-2 with TRBJ1-6, with D possibly being TRBD1 (5 bases). CDR3 length equals 15 residues. The V and J ends lost 4 bases and 6 bases respectively, with 13 bases between them. Germline CDR1 LGHNA, CDR2 YNFKEQ. CDR3 DNA sequence: TGTGCCAGCAGCCCGAAAGACAGTCGTAATTCACCCCTCCACTTT. It specifies CASSPKDSRNSPLHF.

The sample holds many counts of this clonotype. CDR3 DNA sequence: TGCAGTGCTAGAGATCAGGGGGAGAAGGGTGAAAAACTGTTTTTT. Its translation is CSARDQGEKGEKLFF. The V and J genes are TRBV20-1 and TRBJ1-4; 7 nucleotides agree with TRBD1. This CDR3 contains 15 residues. After removal of 0 bases from V and 7 bases from J, the junction contained 8 bases not matched to a gene. CDR1 DFQATT and CDR2 SNEGSKA come from the germline V gene (reference sequence).

This clonotype was detected many times. The J gene is TRBJ2-6, the V gene TRBV12-3 or TRBV12-4, with TRBD2 as a possible D gene (6 bases). This CDR3 is 16 amino acids long. Trimming shortened V by 6 bases and J by 0 bases, and 12 bases separated the two germline ends. For the CDR3, the DNA is TGTGCCAGCAGCCCCGGAGGGAGCTCTGGGGCCAACGTCCTGACTTTC. Amino acids: CASSPGGSSGANVLTF.

This clonotype was observed at least ten times. CDR3 in DNA: TGTGCCAGCAAGGGGACCATGAACACTGAAGCTTTCTTT. Translation: CASKGTMNTEAFF. The V and J genes are TRBV12-3 or TRBV12-4 and TRBJ1-1, with D possibly TRBD1 on 5 matching bases. The ends were cut back, 7 bases at V and 0 bases at J, with 9 bases in the middle. The CDR3 consists of 13 residues.

This clonotype came up many times. This rearrangement joins TRBV2 to TRBJ2-6, with D tentatively TRBD2 (6 bases). Per germline, CDR1 SNHLY and CDR2 FYNNEI. The V and J ends lost 8 bases and 3 bases respectively, with 11 bases between them. The CDR3 runs 14 residues. For the CDR3, the DNA is TGTGCCAGCTTGTGGGGAGGTGGGGCCAACGTCCTGACTTTC. This encodes CASLWGGGANVLTF.

This clonotype was found a few times. J is TRBJ2-7 and V is TRBV6-2 or TRBV6-3; D not resolved. Germline lookup yields CDR1 MNHEY and CDR2 SVGEGT. CDR3 size: 15 residues. The ends were cut back, 0 bases at V and 2 bases at J, with 11 bases in the middle. The CDR3 DNA is TGTGCCAGCAGTTACTCCCCCCTCTCAACCTACGAGCAGTACTTC. Protein sequence: CASSYSPLSTYEQYF.

This clonotype appeared many times. The V and J genes are TRBV20-1 and TRBJ1-2; D not resolved. V was clipped by 2 bases and J by 0 bases, with 10 bases between them. Germline CDR1 is DFQATT and CDR2 is SNEGSKA (reference sequence). The CDR3 runs to 14 residues. In DNA, the CDR3 is TGCAGTGCTAGATCGATGCTAGCTAACTATGGCTACACCTTC. Its protein product is CSARSMLANYGYTF.

This clonotype is a singleton in its sample. A single base separates this from a much larger clone, so it may be a read error. V gene TRBV14 combines with J gene TRBJ2-5, with a possible D match to TRBD1 (5 bases). The germline CDR1 and CDR2 sequences are SGHDN and FVKESK. V lost 2 bases and J 7 bases, leaving 11 bases between the germline ends. The CDR3 sequence is 13 residues long. CDR3 DNA: TGTGCCAGCAGCCAAAATGCAAGGGGGACCCAGTACTTC. Translating it yields CASSQNARGTQYF.